This T cell receptor beta chain comes out of a study of cytomegalovirus exposure and HLA in healthy donors. V was trimmed by 3 bases and J by 2 bases, leaving 8 bases between them. Per germline, CDR1 SGHNT and CDR2 YENEEA. The CDR3 sequence is 14 residues long. Here immunoSEQ multiplex PCR was the method, and the copy in TCRdb shows in-frame clones only, minus some. The sample has 150,000 to 200,000 clones, about 87% seen once. This clone has only one observation. The receptor comes from a woman aged 25 to 39 in good health and CMV-seronegative. The rearrangement links TRBV11-3 to TRBJ2-1; no reliable D call. Sequencing was done on a sample of PBMCs. This chain's CDR3 is CASSFGTAYNEQFF. The DNA for the CDR3 is TGTGCCAGCAGCTTTGGTACGGCCTACAATGAGCAGTTCTTC.